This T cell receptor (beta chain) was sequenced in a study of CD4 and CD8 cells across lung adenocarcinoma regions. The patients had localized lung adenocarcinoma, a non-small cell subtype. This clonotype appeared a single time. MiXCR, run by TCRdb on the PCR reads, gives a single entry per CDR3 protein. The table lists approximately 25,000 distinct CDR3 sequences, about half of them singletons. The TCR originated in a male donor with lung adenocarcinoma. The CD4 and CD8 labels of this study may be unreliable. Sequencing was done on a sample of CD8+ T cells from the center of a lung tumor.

The CDR3 DNA sequence: TGCGCCAGCAGCCAAGATCCGGGGGTGACAGAGACCCAGTACTTC. Encoded protein: CASSQDPGVTETQYF. V and J are TRBV4-1 and TRBJ2-5, with a possible D match to TRBD2 (6 bases). Trimming removed 0 bases from V and 4 bases from J, with 12 bases in between. Germline loops: CDR1 MGHRA, CDR2 YSYEKL. CDR3 length: 15 amino acids.